These 18 T cell receptor beta chains were all obtained from the same sample, sequenced in a study of neurological immune-mediated disorders. A single record per CDR3 protein comes from TCRdb applying MiXCR to the 5' RACE reads. The repertoire holds approximately 60,000 distinct CDR3 sequences, with approximately 4.1% as singletons. Sequenced input: PBMCs. These receptors were collected from a man aged 50-59 years with multiple sclerosis.

This clonotype was found many times. This sequence joins TRBV7-9 and TRBJ2-2; D is perhaps TRBD2 (6 bases). Trimming shortened V by 8 bases and J by 2 bases, and 15 bases separated the two germline ends. This CDR3 comprises 15 residues. Germline CDR1 is SEHNR and CDR2 is FQNEAQ (reference sequence). The DNA for the CDR3 is TGTGCCAGCGGCTGGAGGGCGACTAACACCGGGGAGCTGTTTTTT. Translated: CASGWRATNTGELFF.

This clonotype occurred many times. The chain carries TRBV4-1 and TRBJ2-5; D not certain. Germline V gene lookup returns CDR1 MGHRA and CDR2 YSYEKL. The CDR3 has 16 amino acids. V dropped 1 base and J dropped 6 bases, with 18 bases sitting between them. CDR3 in DNA: TGCGCCAGCAGCCAAGCCAGGATGGTTTTGGGCAAGACCCAGTACTTC. It codes for CASSQARMVLGKTQYF.

As regards this clonotype: Germline and junction disagree at one end, which may indicate a read error. In DNA, the CDR3 is TGTGCCAGCAGCCACCTAGCGGGGCCTCTCCGCACCAAAAAAATTCAGTACTTC. Encoded protein: CASSHLAGPLRTKKIQYF. The chain joins TRBV3-1 to TRBJ2-4, with TRBD2 identical over 9 bases. The CDR3 consists of 18 residues. Germline-derived CDR1 and CDR2 are LGHDT and YNNKEL (reference sequence).

A few counts support this clonotype. V usage is TRBV5-5 and J usage is TRBJ1-1; D remains unclear. This CDR3 contains 13 residues. Germline V gives CDR1 SGHKS, CDR2 YYEKEE (reference sequence). V lost 4 bases to trimming and J lost 5 bases, with 12 bases between them. The CDR3 loop reads CASSAERVTEAFF. The CDR3 bases are TGTGCCAGCAGCGCCGAAAGGGTTACTGAAGCTTTCTTT. Using reference TRBV5-5 and TRBJ1-1 for the parts outside the CDR3, the full variable domain is DAGVTQSPTHLIKTRGQQVTLRCSPISGHKSVSWYQQVLGQGPQFIFQYYEKEERGRGNFPDRFSARQFPNYSSELNVNALLLGDSALYLCASSAERVTEAFFGQGTRLTVV.

The sample holds a few counts of this clonotype. V and J are TRBV7-2 and TRBJ2-2; weak D call: TRBD1 (6 bases). Trimming removed 5 bases from V and 1 base from J, with 8 bases in between. The CDR3 is 14 residues long. Germline values: CDR1 SGHTA, CDR2 FQGNSA. The CDR3 DNA follows: TGTGCCAGCAGCCCACAGGGGAACACCGGGGAGCTGTTTTTT. It yields the protein CASSPQGNTGELFF.

At least ten counts were recorded for this clonotype. The rearrangement uses TRBV5-1 and TRBJ2-3, with 7 bases fitting TRBD1. CDR1 and CDR2 from the germline V gene are SGHRS and YFSETQ. The CDR3 extends over 15 amino acids. With V trimmed by 0 bases and J by 1 base, 2 bases remained unmatched. CDR3: CASSLATGGTDTQYF. CDR3 bases: TGCGCCAGCAGCTTGGCCACAGGGGGCACAGATACGCAGTATTTT.

This clonotype has a handful of counts. A read error is possible here, since a much larger clone lies one base away. Since the CDR3 does not end with the conserved phenylalanine or tryptophan, this likely comes from a read error. The chain uses TRBV6-5 and TRBJ2-5, with 10 positions matching TRBD1. Germline V gene lookup returns CDR1 MNHEY and CDR2 SVGAGI. J was trimmed by 6 bases and V by 5 bases; bases with no gene match: 9. The CDR3 length is 15 residues. The CDR3 spells CASSTTGGFSKTQYI. CDR3 nucleotides: TGTGCCAGCAGTACGACAGGGGGCTTTTCTAAGACCCAGTACATC.

The sample holds many counts of this clonotype. V and J are TRBV20-1 and TRBJ1-4; D is unclear. CDR1 and CDR2 from the germline V gene are DFQATT and SNEGSKA (reference sequence). The CDR3 contains 12 residues. V was trimmed by 5 bases and J by 5 bases, leaving 9 bases between them. CDR3 sequence reads: CSASDWNEKLFF. DNA for the CDR3: TGCAGTGCTTCCGACTGGAATGAAAAACTGTTTTTT.

This clonotype was seen many times. The chain links TRBV27 to TRBJ2-6; no definite D call. The ends were cut back, 3 bases at V and 0 bases at J, with 3 bases in the middle. Germline V gives CDR1 MNHEY, CDR2 SMNVEV (reference sequence). The CDR3 has 14 residues. The CDR3 here is CASSFYSGANVLTF. CDR3 DNA: TGTGCCAGCAGTTTTTACTCTGGGGCCAACGTCCTGACTTTC.

In this sample, this clonotype turned up many times. The chain carries TRBV28 and TRBJ2-3, with 8 positions matching TRBD1. CDR1 MDHEN and CDR2 SYDVKM come from the germline V gene. CDR3 length equals 14 residues. The J segment lost 4 bases and the V segment lost 5 bases, leaving 5 bases of the junction unmatched. CDR3 region: CASSMDRVADTQYF. The CDR3 nucleotides read TGTGCCAGCAGTATGGACAGGGTTGCAGATACGCAGTATTTT.

There are many counts of this clonotype. V usage is TRBV6-5 and J usage is TRBJ1-2, with D maybe TRBD1 (6 bases). Trimming removed 0 bases at V and 5 bases at J, with 7 bases between. Germline loops: CDR1 MNHEY, CDR2 SVGAGI. The length of the CDR3 is 13 residues. CDR3 DNA: TGTGCCAGCAGTTACTCGAGGGGGTATGGCTACACCTTC. Its translation is CASSYSRGYGYTF.

This clonotype has only a few counts. V and J are TRBV4-1 and TRBJ2-7; the match to TRBD1 covers 8 bases. Unmatched junction bases numbered 2, after V lost 1 base and J lost 0 bases. This CDR3 is 15 amino acids long. Germline V CDR1 and CDR2: MGHRA, YSYEKL. The CDR3 bases are TGCGCCAGCAGCCAAGTTCAGGGGGCCTCCTACGAGCAGTACGTC. Protein product: CASSQVQGASYEQYV.

Many counts were recorded for this clonotype. The V gene is TRBV6-6, the J gene TRBJ2-5, with D possibly matching TRBD2 (5 bases). Germline CDR1 is MNHNY and CDR2 is SVGAGI (reference sequence). This CDR3 region has 15 residues. The V end lost 2 bases, the J end lost 1 base, and 11 bases lay between the germline ends. This CDR3 is CASSYGRVFQETQYF. The CDR3 coding sequence is TGTGCCAGCAGTTACGGGCGGGTCTTCCAAGAGACCCAGTACTTC.

The rearrangement links TRBV7-9 to TRBJ2-7, with D hard to call. The ends were cut back, 5 bases at V and 2 bases at J, with 16 bases in the middle. The CDR3 is 15 residues long. Germline CDR1 and CDR2: SEHNR and FQNEAQ (reference sequence). CDR3 in amino acids: CASSPLPFDTYEQYF. CDR3 nucleotides: TGTGCCAGCAGCCCCCTCCCTTTTGATACCTACGAGCAGTACTTC. Combining the CDR3 with reference TRBV7-9 and TRBJ2-7 gives the whole variable domain DTGVSQNPRHKITKRGQNVTFRCDPISEHNRLYWYRQTLGQGPEFLTYFQNEAQLEKSRLLSDRFSAERPKGSFSTLEIQRTEQGDSAMYLCASSPLPFDTYEQYFGPGTRLTVT.

This clonotype occurred many times. This chain joins TRBV4-1 and TRBJ2-2, with 7 bases identical to TRBD1. The CDR3 has 15 amino acids. Germline CDR1 and CDR2: MGHRA and YSYEKL. The ends lost 4 bases at V and 1 base at J; junction bases unmatched: 3. The CDR3 protein is CASSPQGRNTGELFF. The CDR3 coding sequence is TGCGCCAGCAGCCCACAGGGGAGGAACACCGGGGAGCTGTTTTTT.

This clonotype was detected ten times or more. The CDR3 nucleotides are TGCGCCAGCAGCTCCCCGACAGGGGGAGAAGCTTTCTTT. Translated, it gives CASSSPTGGEAFF. The chain couples TRBV5-1 to TRBJ1-1; 9 nucleotides agree with TRBD1. The V segment lost 3 bases and the J segment 8 bases; nucleotides outside the gene matches: 5. Germline assignment: CDR1 SGHRS and CDR2 YFSETQ. The CDR3 contains 13 residues.

This clonotype was seen ten or more times. This rearrangement joins TRBV20-1 to TRBJ2-3, with 8 bases identical to TRBD2. This CDR3 contains 14 residues. Germline values: CDR1 DFQATT, CDR2 SNEGSKA (reference sequence). V gave up 4 bases and J gave up 0 bases; unmatched junction bases: 3. CDR3 DNA: TGCAGTGCTAAGCTAGCGGGTAGCACAGATACGCAGTATTTT. Amino acid sequence: CSAKLAGSTDTQYF.

There are many counts of this clonotype. The gene calls are TRBV12-3 or TRBV12-4 and TRBJ1-1; D might be TRBD1 (6 bases). The ends were cut back, 5 bases at V and 5 bases at J, with 15 bases in the middle. The CDR3 runs 14 residues. CDR3 bases: TGTGCCAGCAGTAGCCGGACAGAGGGGACTGAAGCTTTCTTT. Protein: CASSSRTEGTEAFF.